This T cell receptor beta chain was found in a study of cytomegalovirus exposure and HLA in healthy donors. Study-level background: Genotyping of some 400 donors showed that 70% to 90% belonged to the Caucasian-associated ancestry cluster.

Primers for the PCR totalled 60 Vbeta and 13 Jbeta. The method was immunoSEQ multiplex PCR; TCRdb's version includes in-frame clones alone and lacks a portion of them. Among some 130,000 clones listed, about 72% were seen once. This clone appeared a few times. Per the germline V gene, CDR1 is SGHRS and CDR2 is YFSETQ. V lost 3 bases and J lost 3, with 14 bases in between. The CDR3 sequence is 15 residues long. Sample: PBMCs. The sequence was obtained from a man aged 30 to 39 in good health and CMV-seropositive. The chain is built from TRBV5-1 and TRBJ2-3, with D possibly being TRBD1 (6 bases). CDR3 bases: TGCGCCAGCAGCTACTACAGGGATGGGACAGATACGCAGTATTTT. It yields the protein CASSYYRDGTDTQYF.